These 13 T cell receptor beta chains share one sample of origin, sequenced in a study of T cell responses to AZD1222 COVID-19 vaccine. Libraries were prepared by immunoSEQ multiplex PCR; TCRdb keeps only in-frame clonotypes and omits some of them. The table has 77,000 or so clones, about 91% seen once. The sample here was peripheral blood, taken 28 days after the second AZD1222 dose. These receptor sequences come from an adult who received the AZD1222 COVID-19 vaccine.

CDR3 sequence (DNA): TGTGCCAGCAGTGAAGTTGGGGGAGGTAGAAACACCATATATTTT. It encodes CASSEVGGGRNTIYF. This chain connects TRBV6-1 to TRBJ1-3, with D possibly TRBD1 on 5 matching bases. The CDR3 has 15 amino acids. Trimming removed 1 base from V and 5 bases from J, with 12 bases in between. Looked up from germline, CDR1 is MNHNS and CDR2 is SASEGT.

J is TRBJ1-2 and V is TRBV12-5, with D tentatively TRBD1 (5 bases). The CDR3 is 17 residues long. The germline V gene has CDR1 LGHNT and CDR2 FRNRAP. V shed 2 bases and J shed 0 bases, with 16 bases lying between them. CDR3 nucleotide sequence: TGTGCTAGTGGTTTGTCCCCGCGGGGCTTCACTAACTATGGCTACACCTTC. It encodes CASGLSPRGFTNYGYTF.

CDR3 protein: CASSRGGYGYTF. The CDR3 DNA sequence: TGTGCCAGCAGCCGGGGTGGCTATGGCTACACCTTC. The V and J genes are TRBV27 and TRBJ1-2; D unclear. The CDR3 runs 12 residues. The germline V gene encodes CDR1 MNHEY and CDR2 SMNVEV (reference sequence). The V gene lost 6 bases and the J gene lost 4 bases, with 9 bases spanning the gap.

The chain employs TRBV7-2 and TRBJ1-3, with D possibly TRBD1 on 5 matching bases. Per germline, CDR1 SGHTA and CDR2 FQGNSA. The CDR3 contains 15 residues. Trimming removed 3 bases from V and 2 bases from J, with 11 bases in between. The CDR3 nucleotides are TGTGCCAGCAGCTTGGGACTGACTCCTGGAAACACCATATATTTT. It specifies CASSLGLTPGNTIYF.

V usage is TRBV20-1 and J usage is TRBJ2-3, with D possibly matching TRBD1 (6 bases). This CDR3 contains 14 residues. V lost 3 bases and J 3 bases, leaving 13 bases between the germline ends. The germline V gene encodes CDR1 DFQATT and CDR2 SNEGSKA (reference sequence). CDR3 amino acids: CSASSTGRTDTQYF. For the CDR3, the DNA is TGCAGTGCTAGTTCGACAGGTAGAACAGATACGCAGTATTTT.

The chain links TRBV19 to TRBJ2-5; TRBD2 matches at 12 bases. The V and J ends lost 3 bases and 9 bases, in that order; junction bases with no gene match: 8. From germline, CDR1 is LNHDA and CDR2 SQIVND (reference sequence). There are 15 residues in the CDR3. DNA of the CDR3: TGTGCCAGTAGTATTTGGACTAGCGGGGACCGGGCCCAGTACTTC. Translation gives CASSIWTSGDRAQYF. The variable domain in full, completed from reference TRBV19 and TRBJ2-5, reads DGGITQSPKYLFRKEGQNVTLSCEQNLNHDAMYWYRQDPGQGLRLIYYSQIVNDFQKGDIAEGYSVSREKKESFPLTVTSAQKNPTAFYLCASSIWTSGDRAQYFGPGTRLLVL.

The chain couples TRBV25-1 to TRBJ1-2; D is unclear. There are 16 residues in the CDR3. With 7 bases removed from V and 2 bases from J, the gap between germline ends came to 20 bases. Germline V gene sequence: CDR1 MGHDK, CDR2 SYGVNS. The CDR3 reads CASKPAGSKYNYGYTF. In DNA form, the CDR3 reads TGTGCCAGCAAACCTGCGGGGAGTAAGTACAACTATGGCTACACCTTC.

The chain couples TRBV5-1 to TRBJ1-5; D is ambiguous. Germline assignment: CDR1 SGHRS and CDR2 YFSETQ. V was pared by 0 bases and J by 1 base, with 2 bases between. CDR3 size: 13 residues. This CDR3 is CASSLDSNQPQHF. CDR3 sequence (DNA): TGCGCCAGCAGCTTGGACAGCAATCAGCCCCAGCATTTT.

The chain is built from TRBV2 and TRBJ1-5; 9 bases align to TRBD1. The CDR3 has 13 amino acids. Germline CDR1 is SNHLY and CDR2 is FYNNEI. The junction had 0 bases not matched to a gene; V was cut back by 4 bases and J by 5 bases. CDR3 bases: TGTGCCAGCAGTGGACAGGGGGATCAGCCCCAGCATTTT. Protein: CASSGQGDQPQHF.

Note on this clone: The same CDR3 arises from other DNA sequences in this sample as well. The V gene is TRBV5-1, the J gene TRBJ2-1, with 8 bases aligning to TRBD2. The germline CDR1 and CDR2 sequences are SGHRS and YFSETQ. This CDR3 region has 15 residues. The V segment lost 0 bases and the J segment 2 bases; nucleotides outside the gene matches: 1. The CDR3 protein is CASSLAGGAYNEQFF. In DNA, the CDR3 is TGCGCCAGCAGCTTGGCCGGGGGGGCCTACAATGAGCAGTTCTTC.

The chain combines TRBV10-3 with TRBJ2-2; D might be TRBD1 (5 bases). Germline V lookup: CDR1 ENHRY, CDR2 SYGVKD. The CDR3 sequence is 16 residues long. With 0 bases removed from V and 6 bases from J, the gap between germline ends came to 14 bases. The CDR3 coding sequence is TGTGCCATCAGTGAGTCTGGACACCTCCAGGCCGGGGAGCTGTTTTTT. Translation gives CAISESGHLQAGELFF.

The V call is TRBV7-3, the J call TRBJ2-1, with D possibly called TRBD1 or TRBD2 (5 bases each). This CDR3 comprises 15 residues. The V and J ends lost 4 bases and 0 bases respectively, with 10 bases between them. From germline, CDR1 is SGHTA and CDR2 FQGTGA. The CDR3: CASSSPGASYNEQFF. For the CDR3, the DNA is TGTGCCAGCAGCTCCCCCGGGGCCTCCTACAATGAGCAGTTCTTC.

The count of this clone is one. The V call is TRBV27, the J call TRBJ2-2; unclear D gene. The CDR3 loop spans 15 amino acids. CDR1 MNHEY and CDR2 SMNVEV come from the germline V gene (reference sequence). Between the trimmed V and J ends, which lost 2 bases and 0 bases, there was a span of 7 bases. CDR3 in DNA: TGTGCCAGCAGTTTAAACGGACCGAACACCGGGGAGCTGTTTTTT. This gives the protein CASSLNGPNTGELFF.